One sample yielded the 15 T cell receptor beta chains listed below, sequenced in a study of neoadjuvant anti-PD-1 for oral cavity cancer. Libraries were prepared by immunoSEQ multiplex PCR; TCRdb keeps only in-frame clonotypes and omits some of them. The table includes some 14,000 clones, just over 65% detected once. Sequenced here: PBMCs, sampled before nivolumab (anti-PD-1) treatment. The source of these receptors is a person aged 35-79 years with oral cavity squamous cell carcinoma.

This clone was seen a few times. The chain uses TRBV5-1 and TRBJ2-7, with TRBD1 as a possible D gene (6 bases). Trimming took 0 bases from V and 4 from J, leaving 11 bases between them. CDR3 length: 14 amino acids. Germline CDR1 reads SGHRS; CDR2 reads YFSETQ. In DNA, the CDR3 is TGCGCCAGCAGCTTGGGGCAGGGGCTGTACGAGCAGTACTTC. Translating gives CASSLGQGLYEQYF.

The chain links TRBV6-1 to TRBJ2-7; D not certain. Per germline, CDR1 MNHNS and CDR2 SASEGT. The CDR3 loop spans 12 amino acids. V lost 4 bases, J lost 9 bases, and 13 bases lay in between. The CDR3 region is CASSVAGLGQYF. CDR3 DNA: TGTGCCAGCAGTGTCGCCGGCCTAGGGCAGTACTTC.

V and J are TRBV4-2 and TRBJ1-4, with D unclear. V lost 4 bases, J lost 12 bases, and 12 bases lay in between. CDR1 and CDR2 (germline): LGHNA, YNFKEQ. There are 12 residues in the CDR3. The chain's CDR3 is CASSRPLGQLFF. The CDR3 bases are TGTGCCAGCAGCCGCCCATTAGGTCAACTGTTTTTT.

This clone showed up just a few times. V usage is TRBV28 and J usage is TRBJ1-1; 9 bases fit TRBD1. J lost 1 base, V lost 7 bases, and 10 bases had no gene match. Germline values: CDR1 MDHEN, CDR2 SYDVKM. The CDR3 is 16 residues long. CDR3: CASISPWDRENTEAFF. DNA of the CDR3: TGTGCCAGCATCTCCCCCTGGGACAGGGAGAACACTGAAGCTTTCTTT. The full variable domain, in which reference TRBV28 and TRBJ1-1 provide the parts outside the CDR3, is DVKVTQSSRYLVKRTGEKVFLECVQDMDHENMFWYRQDPGLGLRLIYFSYDVKMKEKGDIPEGYSVSREKKERFSLILESASTNQTSMYLCASISPWDRENTEAFFGQGTRLTVV.

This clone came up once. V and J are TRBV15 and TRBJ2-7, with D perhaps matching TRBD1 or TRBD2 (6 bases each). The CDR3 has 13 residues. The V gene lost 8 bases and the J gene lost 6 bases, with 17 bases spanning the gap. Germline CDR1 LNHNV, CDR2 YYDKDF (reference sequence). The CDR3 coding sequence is TGTGCCACCTCGACAGGAGGGCTCAGCGAGCAGTACTTC. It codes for CATSTGGLSEQYF.

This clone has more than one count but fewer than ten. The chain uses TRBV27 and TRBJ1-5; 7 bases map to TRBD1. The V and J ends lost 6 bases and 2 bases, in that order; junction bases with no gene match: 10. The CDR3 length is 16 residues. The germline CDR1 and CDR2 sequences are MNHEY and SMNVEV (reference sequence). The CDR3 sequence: CASRPNRQGRNQPQHF. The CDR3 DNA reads TGTGCCAGCAGACCAAACCGACAGGGCCGCAATCAGCCCCAGCATTTT.

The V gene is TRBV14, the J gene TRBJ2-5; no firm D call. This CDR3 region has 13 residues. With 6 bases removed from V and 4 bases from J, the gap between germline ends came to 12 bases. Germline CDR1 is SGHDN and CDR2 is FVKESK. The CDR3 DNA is TGTGCCAGCAGATTCGGGTTTACAGAGACCCAGTACTTC. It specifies CASRFGFTETQYF.

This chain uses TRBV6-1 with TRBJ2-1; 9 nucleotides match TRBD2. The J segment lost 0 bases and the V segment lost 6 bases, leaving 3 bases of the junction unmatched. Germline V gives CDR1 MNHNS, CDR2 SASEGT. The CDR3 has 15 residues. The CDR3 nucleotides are TGTGCCAGCAGCGGTAGCGGGAGCTCCTACAATGAGCAGTTCTTC. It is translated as CASSGSGSSYNEQFF.

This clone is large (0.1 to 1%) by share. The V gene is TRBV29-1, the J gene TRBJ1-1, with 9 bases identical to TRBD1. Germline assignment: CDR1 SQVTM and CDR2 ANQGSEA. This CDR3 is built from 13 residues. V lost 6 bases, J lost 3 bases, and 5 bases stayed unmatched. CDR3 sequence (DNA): TGCAGCGTAGGTACAGGGGGCTACACTGAAGCTTTCTTT. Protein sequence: CSVGTGGYTEAFF.

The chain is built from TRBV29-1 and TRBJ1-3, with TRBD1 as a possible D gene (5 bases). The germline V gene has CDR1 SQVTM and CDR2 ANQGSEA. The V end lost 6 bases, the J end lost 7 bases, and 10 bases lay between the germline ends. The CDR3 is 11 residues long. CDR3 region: CSVYGGNTIYF. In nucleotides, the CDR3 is TGCAGCGTGTACGGGGGGAACACCATATATTTT.

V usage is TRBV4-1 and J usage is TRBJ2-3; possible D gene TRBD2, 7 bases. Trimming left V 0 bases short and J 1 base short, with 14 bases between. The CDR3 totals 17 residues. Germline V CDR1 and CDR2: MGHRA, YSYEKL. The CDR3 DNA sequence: TGCGCCAGCAGCCAAGATAAGGGGGGGTACGGCACAGATACGCAGTATTTT. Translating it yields CASSQDKGGYGTDTQYF.

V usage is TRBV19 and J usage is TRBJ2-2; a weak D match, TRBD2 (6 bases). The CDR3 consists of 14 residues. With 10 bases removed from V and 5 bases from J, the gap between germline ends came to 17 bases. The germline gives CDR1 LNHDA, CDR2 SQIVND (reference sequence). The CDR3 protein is CATRDWRGTGELFF. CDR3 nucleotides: TGTGCCACCCGGGATTGGAGGGGTACCGGGGAGCTGTTTTTT.

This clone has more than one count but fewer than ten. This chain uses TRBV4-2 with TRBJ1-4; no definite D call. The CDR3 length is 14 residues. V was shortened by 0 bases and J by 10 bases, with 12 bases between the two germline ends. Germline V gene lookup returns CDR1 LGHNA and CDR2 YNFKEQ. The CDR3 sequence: CASSQDVLQPKLFF. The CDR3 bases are TGTGCCAGCAGCCAAGATGTCCTACAGCCAAAACTGTTTTTT.

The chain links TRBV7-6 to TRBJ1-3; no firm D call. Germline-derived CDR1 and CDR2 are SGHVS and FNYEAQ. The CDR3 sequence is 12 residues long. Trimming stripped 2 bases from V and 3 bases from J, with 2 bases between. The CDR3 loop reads CASSLFGNTIYF. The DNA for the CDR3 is TGTGCCAGCAGCTTATTTGGAAACACCATATATTTT.

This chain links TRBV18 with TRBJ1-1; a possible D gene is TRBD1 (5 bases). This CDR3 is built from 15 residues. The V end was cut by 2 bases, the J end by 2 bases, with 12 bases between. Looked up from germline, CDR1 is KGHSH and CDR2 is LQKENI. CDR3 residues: CASSPAGRGNTEAFF. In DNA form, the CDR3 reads TGTGCCAGCTCACCAGCAGGGAGGGGTAACACTGAAGCTTTCTTT.